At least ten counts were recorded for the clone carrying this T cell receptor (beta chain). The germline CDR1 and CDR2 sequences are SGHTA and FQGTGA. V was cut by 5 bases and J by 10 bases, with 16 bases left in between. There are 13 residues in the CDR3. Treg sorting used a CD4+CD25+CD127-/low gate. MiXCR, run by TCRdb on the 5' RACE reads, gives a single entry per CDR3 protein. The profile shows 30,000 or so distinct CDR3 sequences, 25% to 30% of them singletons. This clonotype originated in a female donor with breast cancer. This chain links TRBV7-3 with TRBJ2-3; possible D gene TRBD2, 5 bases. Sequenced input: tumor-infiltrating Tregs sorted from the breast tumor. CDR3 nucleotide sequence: TGTGCCAGCAGCCCGGGAACACTCGATCCGCAGTATTTT. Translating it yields CASSPGTLDPQYF.